This TCR beta chain was recorded in a study of T cells after yellow fever vaccination. Of note for this clonotype: No antigen is known for it.

The CDR3 contains 15 residues. Losses at the gene ends were 3 bases for V and 4 bases for J; bases not matched to a gene: 8. Germline CDR1 reads DFQATT; CDR2 reads SNEGSKA (reference sequence). Findings and limits, study-wide: Among primary-vaccination clones, most reappeared after the booster, at just under 98% for CD4 and about 90% for CD8. The secondary response was weaker, and its peak arrived faster, on day 5 versus 15.

MiXCR was run by TCRdb on the 5' RACE reads, yielding one entry per CDR3 protein. The data show hundreds of thousands of distinct CDR3 sequences, 9% to 15% seen once. The sequenced sample was PBMCs, obtained on the day of the yellow fever booster vaccination. The chain combines TRBV20-1 with TRBJ2-7; 11 bases are shared with TRBD2. This clonotype was sampled from a man between 25 and 39 years old who received the YFV17D yellow fever vaccine. This CDR3 is CSASPLTSGKYEQYF. Written as DNA, the CDR3 is TGCAGTGCTAGTCCTTTGACTAGCGGGAAGTACGAGCAGTACTTC.